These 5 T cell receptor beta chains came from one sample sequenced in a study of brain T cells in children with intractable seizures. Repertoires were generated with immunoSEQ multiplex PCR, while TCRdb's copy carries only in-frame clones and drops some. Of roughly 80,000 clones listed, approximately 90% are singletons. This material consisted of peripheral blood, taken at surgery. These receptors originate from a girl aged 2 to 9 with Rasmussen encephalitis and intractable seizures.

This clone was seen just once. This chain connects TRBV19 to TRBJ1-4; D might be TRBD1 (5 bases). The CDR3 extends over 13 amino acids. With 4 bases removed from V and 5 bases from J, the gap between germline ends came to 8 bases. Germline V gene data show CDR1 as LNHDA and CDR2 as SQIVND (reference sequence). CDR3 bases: TGTGCCAGTAGTAGGGGGGGAAATGAAAAACTGTTTTTT. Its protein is CASSRGGNEKLFF.

CDR3 loop: CASRMDRVDGYTF. Written as DNA, the CDR3 is TGTGCCAGCAGAATGGACAGGGTGGACGGCTACACCTTC. J is TRBJ1-2 and V is TRBV6-5; 8 nucleotides align to TRBD1. The CDR3 spans 13 residues. The germline gives CDR1 MNHEY, CDR2 SVGAGI. V was clipped by 6 bases and J by 8 bases; unmatched bases: 8.

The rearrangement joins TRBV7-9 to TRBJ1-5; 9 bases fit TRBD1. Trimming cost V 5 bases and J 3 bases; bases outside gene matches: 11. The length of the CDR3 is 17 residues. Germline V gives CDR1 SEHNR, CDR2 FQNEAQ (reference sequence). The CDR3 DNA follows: TGTGCCAGCAGCATAGGGTCCGGACAGGGGTACAATCAGCCCCAGCATTTT. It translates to CASSIGSGQGYNQPQHF. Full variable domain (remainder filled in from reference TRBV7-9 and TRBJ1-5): DTGVSQNPRHKITKRGQNVTFRCDPISEHNRLYWYRQTLGQGPEFLTYFQNEAQLEKSRLLSDRFSAERPKGSFSTLEIQRTEQGDSAMYLCASSIGSGQGYNQPQHFGDGTRLSIL.

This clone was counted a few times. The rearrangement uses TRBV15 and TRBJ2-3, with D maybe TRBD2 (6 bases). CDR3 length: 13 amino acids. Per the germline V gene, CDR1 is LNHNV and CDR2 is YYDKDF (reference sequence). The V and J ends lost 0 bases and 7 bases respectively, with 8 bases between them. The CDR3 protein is CATSRDGGYTQYF. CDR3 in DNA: TGTGCCACCAGCAGAGATGGGGGGTATACGCAGTATTTT. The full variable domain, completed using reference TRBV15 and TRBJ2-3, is DAMVIQNPRYQVTQFGKPVTLSCSQTLNHNVMYWYQQKSSQAPKLLFHYYDKDFNNEADTPDNFQSRRPNTSFCFLDIRSPGLGDTAMYLCATSRDGGYTQYFGPGTRLTVL.

CDR3 residues: CAISEGRGGATNEKLFF. As DNA, the CDR3 is TGTGCCATCAGTGAGGGCAGGGGTGGTGCAACTAATGAAAAACTGTTTTTT. The rearrangement joins TRBV10-3 to TRBJ1-4; tentative D call: TRBD1 (6 bases). CDR3 length equals 17 residues. The germline gives CDR1 ENHRY, CDR2 SYGVKD. Trimming took off 2 bases at V and 0 bases at J, with 13 bases between the two ends.